Sequencing of this TCR beta chain was carried out in a study of blood T cell repertoires in COVID-19. In the study overall: Some COVID-19 samples were acute and others convalescent; all came from the United States, Italy and Spain.

The table came from immunoSEQ multiplex PCR; TCRdb's copy has only in-frame clones and leaves some out. The profile shows 200,000 to 250,000 clones, 88% of them singletons. The V gene's germline CDR1 is SGHVS and CDR2 FQNEAQ. This CDR3 has 16 residues. V shed 0 bases and J shed 4 bases, with 16 bases lying between them. The specimen was peripheral blood. The TCR comes from a man between 65 and 85 years old with acute or convalescent COVID-19. The genes are TRBV7-8 and TRBJ2-7; tentative D call: TRBD1 (6 bases). The CDR3, as DNA: TGTGCCAGCAGCTTAGCGCCTCAGGGGAGCGTATACGAGCAGTACTTC. It specifies CASSLAPQGSVYEQYF.